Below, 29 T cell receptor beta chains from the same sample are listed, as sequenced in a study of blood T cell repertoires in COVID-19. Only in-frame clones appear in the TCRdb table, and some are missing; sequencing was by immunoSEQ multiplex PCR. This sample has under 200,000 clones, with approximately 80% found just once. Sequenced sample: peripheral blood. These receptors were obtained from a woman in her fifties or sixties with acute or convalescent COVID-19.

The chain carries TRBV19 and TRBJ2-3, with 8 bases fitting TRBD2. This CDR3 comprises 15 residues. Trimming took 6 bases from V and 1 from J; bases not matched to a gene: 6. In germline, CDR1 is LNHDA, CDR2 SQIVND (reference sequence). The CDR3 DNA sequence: TGTGCCAGTAGGGGGCGGGGGGCCGGCACAGATACGCAGTATTTT. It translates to CASRGRGAGTDTQYF. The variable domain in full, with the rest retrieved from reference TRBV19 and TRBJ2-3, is DGGITQSPKYLFRKEGQNVTLSCEQNLNHDAMYWYRQDPGQGLRLIYYSQIVNDFQKGDIAEGYSVSREKKESFPLTVTSAQKNPTAFYLCASRGRGAGTDTQYFGPGTRLTVL.

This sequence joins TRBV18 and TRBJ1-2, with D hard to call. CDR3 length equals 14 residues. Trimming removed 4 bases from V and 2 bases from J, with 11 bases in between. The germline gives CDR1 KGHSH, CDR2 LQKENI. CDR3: CASSHTEGNYGYTF. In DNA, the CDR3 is TGTGCCAGCTCACACACAGAAGGCAACTATGGCTACACCTTC.

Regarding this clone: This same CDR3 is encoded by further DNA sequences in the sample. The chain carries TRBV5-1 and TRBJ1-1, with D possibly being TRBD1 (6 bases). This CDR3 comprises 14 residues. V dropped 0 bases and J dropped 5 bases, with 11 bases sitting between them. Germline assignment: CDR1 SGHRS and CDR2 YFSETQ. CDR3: CASSLAVQGTEAFF. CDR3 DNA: TGCGCCAGCAGCTTGGCAGTGCAGGGGACTGAAGCTTTCTTT.

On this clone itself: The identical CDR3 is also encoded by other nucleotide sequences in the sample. The CDR3, as DNA: TGTGCCACCAGTGACCCTGGACAGGGGGCTTACGAGCAGTACTTC. It specifies CATSDPGQGAYEQYF. The chain couples TRBV24-1 to TRBJ2-7; 11 bases fit TRBD1. This CDR3 has 15 residues. Germline V gives CDR1 KGHDR, CDR2 SFDVKD. The trim removed 4 bases at V and 4 bases at J, leaving 5 bases unmatched.

This CDR3 reads CASSVGNWGGGYTF. CDR3 nucleotides: TGTGCCAGCAGCGTAGGTAATTGGGGAGGTGGCTACACCTTC. V and J are TRBV9 and TRBJ1-2; D gene unclear. The germline CDR1 and CDR2 sequences are SGDLS and YYNGEE. V lost 0 bases and J lost 7, with 13 bases in between. The CDR3 contains 14 residues.

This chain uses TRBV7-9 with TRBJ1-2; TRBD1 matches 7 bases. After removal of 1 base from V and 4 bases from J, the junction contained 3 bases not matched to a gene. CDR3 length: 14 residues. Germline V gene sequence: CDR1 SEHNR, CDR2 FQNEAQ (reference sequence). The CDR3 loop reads CASSLEAGGYGYTF. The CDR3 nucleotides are TGTGCCAGCAGCTTAGAGGCAGGGGGCTATGGCTACACCTTC.

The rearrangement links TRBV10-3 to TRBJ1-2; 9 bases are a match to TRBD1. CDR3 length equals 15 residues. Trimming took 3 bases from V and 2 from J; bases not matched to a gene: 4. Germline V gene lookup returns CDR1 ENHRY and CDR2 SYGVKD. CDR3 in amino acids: CAISDPGQGNYGYTF. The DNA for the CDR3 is TGTGCCATCAGTGATCCCGGACAGGGGAACTATGGCTACACCTTC.

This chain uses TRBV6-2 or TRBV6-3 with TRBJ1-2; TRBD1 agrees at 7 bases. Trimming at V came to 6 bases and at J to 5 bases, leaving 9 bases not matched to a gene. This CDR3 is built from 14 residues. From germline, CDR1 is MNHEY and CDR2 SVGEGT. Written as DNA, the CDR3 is TGTGCCAGCAGCCCCGACAGGGCCTATTATGGCTACACCTTC. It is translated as CASSPDRAYYGYTF.

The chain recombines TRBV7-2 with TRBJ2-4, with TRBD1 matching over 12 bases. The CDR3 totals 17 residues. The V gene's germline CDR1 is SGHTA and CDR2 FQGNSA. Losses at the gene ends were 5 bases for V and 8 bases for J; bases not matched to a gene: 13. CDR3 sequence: CASSAGTGGRGTDIQYF. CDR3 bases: TGTGCCAGCAGCGCCGGGACAGGGGGCCGGGGGACGGACATTCAGTACTTC.

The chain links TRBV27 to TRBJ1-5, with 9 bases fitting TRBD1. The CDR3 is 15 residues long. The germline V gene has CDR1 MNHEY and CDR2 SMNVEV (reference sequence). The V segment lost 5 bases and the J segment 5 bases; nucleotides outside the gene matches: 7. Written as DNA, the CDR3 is TGTGCCAGCAGTAAGAACAGGGGGCAGGATCAGCCCCAGCATTTT. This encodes CASSKNRGQDQPQHF.

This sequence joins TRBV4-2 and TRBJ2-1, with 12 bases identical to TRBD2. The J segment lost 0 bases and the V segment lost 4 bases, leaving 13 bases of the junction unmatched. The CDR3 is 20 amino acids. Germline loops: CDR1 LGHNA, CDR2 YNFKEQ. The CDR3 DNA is TGTGCCAGCAGCCCGGAGCCAGGGCTAGCGGGGGGGAGCTCCTACAATGAGCAGTTCTTC. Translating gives CASSPEPGLAGGSSYNEQFF.

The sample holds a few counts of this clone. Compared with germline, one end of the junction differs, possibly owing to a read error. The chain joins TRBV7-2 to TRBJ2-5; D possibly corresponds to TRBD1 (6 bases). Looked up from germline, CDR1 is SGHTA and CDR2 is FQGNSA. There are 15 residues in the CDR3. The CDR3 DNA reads TGTGCCAGCAGCCCTCAAGGGACGACAGGTCACGATCTGAACTTC. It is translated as CASSPQGTTGHDLNF. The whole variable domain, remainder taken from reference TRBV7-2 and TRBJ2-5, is GAGVSQSPSNKVTEKGKDVELRCDPISGHTALYWYRQSLGQGLEFLIYFQGNSAPDKSGLPSDRFSAERTGGSVSTLTIQRTQQEDSAVYLCASSPQGTTGHDLNFGPGTRLLVL.

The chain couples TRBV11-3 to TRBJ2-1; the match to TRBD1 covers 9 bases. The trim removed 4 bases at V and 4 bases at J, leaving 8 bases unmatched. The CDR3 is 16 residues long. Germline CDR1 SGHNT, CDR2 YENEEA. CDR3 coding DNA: TGTGCCAGCAGCTCCTCCGGGACAGGGCAATACAATGAGCAGTTCTTC. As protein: CASSSSGTGQYNEQFF.

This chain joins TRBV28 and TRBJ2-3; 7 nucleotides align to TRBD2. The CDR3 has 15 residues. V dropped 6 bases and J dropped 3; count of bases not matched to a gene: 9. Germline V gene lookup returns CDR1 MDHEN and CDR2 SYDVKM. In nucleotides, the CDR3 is TGTGCCAGCAGAGACCATCGCGGGGGAACAGATACGCAGTATTTT. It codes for CASRDHRGGTDTQYF.

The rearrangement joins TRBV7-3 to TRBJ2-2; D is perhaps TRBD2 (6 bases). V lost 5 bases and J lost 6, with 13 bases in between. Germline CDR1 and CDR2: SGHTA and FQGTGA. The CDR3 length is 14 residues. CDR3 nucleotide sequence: TGTGCCAGCAGCCCCGACACGGGGGCCGGGGAGCTGTTTTTT. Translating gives CASSPDTGAGELFF.

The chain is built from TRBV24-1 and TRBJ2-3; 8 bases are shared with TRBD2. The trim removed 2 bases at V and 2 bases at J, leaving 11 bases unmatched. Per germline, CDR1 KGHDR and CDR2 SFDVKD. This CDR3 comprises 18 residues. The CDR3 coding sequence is TGTGCCACCAGTGATTCAAGCGGCGGGGGGTCCTCCACAGATACGCAGTATTTT. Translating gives CATSDSSGGGSSTDTQYF.

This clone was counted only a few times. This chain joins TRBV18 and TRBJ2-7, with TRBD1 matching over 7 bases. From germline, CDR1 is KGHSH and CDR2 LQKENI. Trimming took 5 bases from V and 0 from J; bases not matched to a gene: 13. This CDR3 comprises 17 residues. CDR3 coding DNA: TGTGCCAGCTCAATTACACCGGGACAGTTCTTCTCCTACGAGCAGTACTTC. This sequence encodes CASSITPGQFFSYEQYF. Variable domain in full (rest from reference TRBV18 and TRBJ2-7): NAGVMQNPRHLVRRRGQEARLRCSPMKGHSHVYWYRQLPEEGLKFMVYLQKENIIDESGMPKERFSAEFPKEGPSILRIQQVVRGDSAAYFCASSITPGQFFSYEQYFGPGTRLTVT.

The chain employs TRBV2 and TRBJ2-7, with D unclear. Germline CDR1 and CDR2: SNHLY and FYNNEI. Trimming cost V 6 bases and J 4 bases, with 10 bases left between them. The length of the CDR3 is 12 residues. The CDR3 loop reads CASSAEIYEQYF. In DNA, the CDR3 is TGTGCCAGCAGCGCGGAGATTTACGAGCAGTACTTC.

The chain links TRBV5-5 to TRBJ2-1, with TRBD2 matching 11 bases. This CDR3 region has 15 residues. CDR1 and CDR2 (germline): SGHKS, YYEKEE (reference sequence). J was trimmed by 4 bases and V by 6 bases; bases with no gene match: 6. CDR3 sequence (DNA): TGTGCCAGCAACCTAGCGGGGGGTGCTTACAATGAGCAGTTCTTC. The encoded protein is CASNLAGGAYNEQFF.

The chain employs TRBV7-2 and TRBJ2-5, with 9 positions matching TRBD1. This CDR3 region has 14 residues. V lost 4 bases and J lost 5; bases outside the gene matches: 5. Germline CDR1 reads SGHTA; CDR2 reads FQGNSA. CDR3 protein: CASSSTGGAETQYF. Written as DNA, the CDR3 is TGTGCCAGCAGCTCGACAGGGGGGGCGGAGACCCAGTACTTC.

The DNA for the CDR3 is TGTGCCAGCAGCACCAGGGCAGTTAATGAAAAACTGTTTTTT. As protein: CASSTRAVNEKLFF. The chain has TRBV7-2 and TRBJ1-4, with D possibly TRBD1 on 5 matching bases. CDR3 size: 14 residues. Trimming took 5 bases from V and 4 from J, leaving 11 bases between them. Germline loops: CDR1 SGHTA, CDR2 FQGNSA.

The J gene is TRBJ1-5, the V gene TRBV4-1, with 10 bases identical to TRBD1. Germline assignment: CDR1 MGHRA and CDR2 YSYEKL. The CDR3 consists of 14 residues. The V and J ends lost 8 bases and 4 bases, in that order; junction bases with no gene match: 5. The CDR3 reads CASGTGAGNQPQHF. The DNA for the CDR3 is TGCGCCAGCGGGACAGGGGCGGGAAATCAGCCCCAGCATTTT.

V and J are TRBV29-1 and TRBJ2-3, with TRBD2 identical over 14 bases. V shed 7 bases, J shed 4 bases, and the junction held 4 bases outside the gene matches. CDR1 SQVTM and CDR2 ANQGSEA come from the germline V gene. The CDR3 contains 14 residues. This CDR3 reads CSAGLAGAADTQYF. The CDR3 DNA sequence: TGCAGCGCGGGACTAGCGGGGGCCGCAGATACGCAGTATTTT.

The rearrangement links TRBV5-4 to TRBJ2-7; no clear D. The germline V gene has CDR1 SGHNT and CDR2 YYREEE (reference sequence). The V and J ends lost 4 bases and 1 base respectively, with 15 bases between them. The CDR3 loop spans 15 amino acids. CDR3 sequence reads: CASSHLKSNSYEQYF. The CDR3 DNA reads TGTGCCAGCAGCCACTTAAAGAGTAATTCCTACGAGCAGTACTTC.

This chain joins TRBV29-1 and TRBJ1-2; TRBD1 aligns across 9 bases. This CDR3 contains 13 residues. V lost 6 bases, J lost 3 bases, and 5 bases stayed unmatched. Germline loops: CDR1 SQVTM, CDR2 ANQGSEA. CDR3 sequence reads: CSVVQGAHYGYTF. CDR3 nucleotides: TGCAGCGTGGTACAGGGGGCCCACTATGGCTACACCTTC.

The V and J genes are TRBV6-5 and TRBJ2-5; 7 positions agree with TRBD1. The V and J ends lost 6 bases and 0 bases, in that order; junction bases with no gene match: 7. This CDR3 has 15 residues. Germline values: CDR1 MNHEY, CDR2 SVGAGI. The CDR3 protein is CASSLKGTDQETQYF. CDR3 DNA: TGTGCCAGCAGCCTAAAAGGGACAGACCAAGAGACCCAGTACTTC.

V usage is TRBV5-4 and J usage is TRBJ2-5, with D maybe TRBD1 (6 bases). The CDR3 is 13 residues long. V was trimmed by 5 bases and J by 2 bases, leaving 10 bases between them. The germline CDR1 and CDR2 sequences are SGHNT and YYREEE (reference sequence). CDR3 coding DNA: TGTGCCAGCAGTCTGGGGGCTCAAGAGACCCAGTACTTC. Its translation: CASSLGAQETQYF.

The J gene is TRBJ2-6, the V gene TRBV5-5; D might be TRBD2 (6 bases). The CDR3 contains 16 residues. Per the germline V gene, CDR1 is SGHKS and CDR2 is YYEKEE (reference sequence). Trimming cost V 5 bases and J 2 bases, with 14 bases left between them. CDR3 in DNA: TGTGCCAGCAGGACATCATGGGGGGCTGGGGCCAACGTCCTGACTTTC. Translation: CASRTSWGAGANVLTF.

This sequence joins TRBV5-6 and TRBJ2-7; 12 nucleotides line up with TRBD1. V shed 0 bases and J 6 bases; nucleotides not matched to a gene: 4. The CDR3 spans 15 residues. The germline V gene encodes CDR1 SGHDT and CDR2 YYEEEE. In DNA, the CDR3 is TGTGCCAGCAGCTTGGCGGGACAGGGGGCAATCGAGCAGTACTTC. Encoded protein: CASSLAGQGAIEQYF.